A single sample gave rise to the 23 T cell receptor beta chains below, sequenced in a study of T cells in Graves' hyperthyroidism and ophthalmopathy (dated by TCRdb to between 2019 and 2020). The library was prepared using multiplex PCR. This sample was sequenced with an Illumina HiSeq 2000. TCR beta CDR3 regions were amplified from RNA transcripts. The first round of RT-PCR for the TCR CDR3 was performed with the HTBI primer set and the Qiagen OneStep RT-PCR kit. TCRdb reanalyzed the raw reads on its own, using fastp at Q25 for trimming and MiXCR for clone calling, and kept in-frame beta chains. Rows merge per CDR3 protein into single entries with the most common DNA and genes. The sample table shows about 290,000 distinct CDR3 sequences, and around 20% are seen once. The top ten hold 35% to 40% of the sample. The source material was blood. All receptors derive from a man in his forties or fifties with Graves' ophthalmopathy.

This rearrangement joins TRBV30 to TRBJ2-7, with D possibly matching TRBD1 (5 bases). V lost 8 bases to trimming and J lost 7 bases, with 21 bases between them. Per the germline V gene, CDR1 is GTSNPN and CDR2 is SVGIG (reference sequence). CDR3 length: 13 amino acids. CDR3 nucleotides: TGTGCCAGTAGTGTCCTGGTAGGGGCAGAGCAGTACTTC. Translating it yields CASSVLVGAEQYF.

This clonotype was recorded at least ten times. The gene calls are TRBV20-1 and TRBJ2-7; 7 bases line up with TRBD1. Per germline, CDR1 DFQATT and CDR2 SNEGSKA (reference sequence). J lost 2 bases, V lost 3 bases, and 10 bases had no gene match. The CDR3 contains 15 residues. The chain's CDR3 is CSASSRTGSTYEQYF. CDR3 nucleotide sequence: TGCAGTGCTAGTAGTAGGACAGGATCGACCTACGAGCAGTACTTC.

This clonotype has at least ten counts. A much more abundant neighbour one base away suggests this may be a read error. This rearrangement joins TRBV11-2 to TRBJ2-5; D unresolved. The ends were cut back, 1 base at V and 1 base at J, with 4 bases in the middle. The CDR3 consists of 13 residues. The V gene's germline CDR1 is SGHAT and CDR2 FQNNGV. CDR3 nucleotides: TGTGCCAGCAGCTTAGGGGTCCAAGAGACCCAGTACTTC. Amino acids: CASSLGVQETQYF. Using reference TRBV11-2 and TRBJ2-5 for the parts outside the CDR3, the full variable domain is EAGVAQSPRYKIIEKRQSVAFWCNPISGHATLYWYQQILGQGPKLLIQFQNNGVVDDSQLPKDRFSAERLKGVDSTLKIQPAKLEDSAVYLCASSLGVQETQYFGPGTRLLVL.

On this clonotype: The conserved phenylalanine or tryptophan normally closing the CDR3 is absent here, so this likely arose from a read error. This chain uses TRBV20-1 with TRBJ1-1, with D possibly TRBD1 on 6 matching bases. Germline V CDR1 and CDR2: DFQATT, SNEGSKA (reference sequence). The CDR3 runs to 11 residues. V gave up 1 base and J gave up 7 bases, with 7 bases separating them. The CDR3 DNA reads as TGCAGTGCTAGAGGCAGGGGTGAAGCTTTCCTT. Translated, it gives CSARGRGEAFL.

This clonotype was picked up many times. The chain joins TRBV11-3 to TRBJ2-1, with D perhaps TRBD2 (6 bases). CDR1 and CDR2 from the germline V gene are SGHNT and YENEEA. V shed 2 bases and J shed 9 bases, with 11 bases lying between them. CDR3 length: 13 amino acids. The CDR3 here is CASSLNPTSEQFF. The CDR3 nucleotides read TGTGCCAGCAGCTTAAACCCGACTAGTGAGCAGTTCTTC.

The chain links TRBV5-5 to TRBJ2-1; 8 bases map to TRBD2. The junction had 5 bases not matched to a gene; V was cut back by 3 bases and J by 6 bases. In germline, CDR1 is SGHKS, CDR2 YYEKEE (reference sequence). This CDR3 is built from 14 residues. CDR3 sequence: CASSSGLGGNEQFF. The CDR3 DNA is TGTGCCAGCAGCTCGGGACTAGGGGGCAATGAGCAGTTCTTC.

The chain is built from TRBV6-1 and TRBJ2-7, with D tentatively TRBD2 (6 bases). CDR3 length equals 14 residues. Trimming took 5 bases from V and 3 from J, leaving 14 bases between them. Germline V gives CDR1 MNHNS, CDR2 SASEGT. In nucleotides, the CDR3 is TGTGCCAGCAGTCGGGGACTCGATTTCTACGAGCAGTACTTC. This codes for CASSRGLDFYEQYF.

The table lists this clonotype with many counts. J is TRBJ2-7 and V is TRBV20-1; 8 bases are shared with TRBD2. Trimming took 3 bases from V and 1 from J; bases not matched to a gene: 5. The CDR3 runs 14 residues. Germline CDR1 DFQATT, CDR2 SNEGSKA (reference sequence). CDR3 sequence reads: CSASTGTSSYEQYF. CDR3 sequence (DNA): TGCAGTGCTAGTACCGGGACTAGTTCCTACGAGCAGTACTTC.

The rearrangement joins TRBV12-3 or TRBV12-4 to TRBJ1-6; D remains ambiguous. This CDR3 contains 15 residues. Trimming removed 5 bases from V and 0 bases from J, with 8 bases in between. CDR3 in DNA: TGTGCCAGCAGTGGAGAGAGCTCCTATAATTCACCCCTCCACTTT. Its protein is CASSGESSYNSPLHF.

This clonotype was recorded a few times. The V call is TRBV30, the J call TRBJ2-4, with 14 bases matching TRBD2. The CDR3 spans 15 residues. V was pared by 7 bases and J by 15 bases, with 17 bases of the junction left unmatched. Germline V CDR1 and CDR2: GTSNPN, SVGIG (reference sequence). The CDR3 loop reads CAYDIRGLAGAHSYF. CDR3 nucleotides: TGTGCCTACGATATCCGGGGACTAGCGGGAGCCCATTCGTACTTC. Full variable domain (remainder filled in from reference TRBV30 and TRBJ2-4): SQTIHQWPATLVQPVGSPLSLECTVEGTSNPNLYWYRQAAGRGLQLLFYSVGIGQISSEVPQNLSASRPQDRQFILSSKKLLLSDSGFYLCAYDIRGLAGAHSYFGAGTRLSVL.

This clonotype was counted at least ten times. The chain joins TRBV3-1 to TRBJ2-1; 14 nucleotides line up with TRBD2. Germline V gene sequence: CDR1 LGHDT, CDR2 YNNKEL (reference sequence). V lost 5 bases and J lost 9; bases outside the gene matches: 6. The CDR3 totals 15 residues. CDR3 nucleotide sequence: TGTGCCAGCAGCTTGGGACTAGCGGGAGAGCGTGAGCAGTTCTTC. It specifies CASSLGLAGEREQFF.

The table lists this clonotype with a count of one. This may come from a read error, since a much larger clone is one base off. The V call is TRBV2, the J call TRBJ2-5; maybe TRBD1 (7 bases). V lost 0 bases and J lost 9, with 17 bases in between. The germline gives CDR1 SNHLY, CDR2 FYNNEI. The CDR3 extends over 15 amino acids. CDR3 sequence (DNA): TGTGCCAGCAGTGAAGCGAGGGGGCGGGACGAGGCCCAGTACTTC. Protein product: CASSEARGRDEAQYF.

This clonotype came up many times. The genes are TRBV6-1 and TRBJ2-1; TRBD1 matches 7 bases. Trimming took 2 bases from V and 4 from J; bases not matched to a gene: 5. The V gene's germline CDR1 is MNHNS and CDR2 SASEGT. The CDR3 is 15 amino acids. The CDR3 sequence: CASSEFAGGYNEQFF. CDR3 nucleotide sequence: TGTGCCAGCAGTGAATTCGCAGGGGGATACAATGAGCAGTTCTTC.

This clonotype appeared many times. V and J are TRBV3-1 and TRBJ1-2; 10 bases are a match to TRBD1. This CDR3 has 14 residues. Germline CDR1 and CDR2: LGHDT and YNNKEL (reference sequence). Trimming removed 6 bases from V and 4 bases from J; junction bases left unmatched: 5. The CDR3 region is CASSDRDRGYGYTF. In nucleotides, the CDR3 is TGTGCCAGCAGTGACCGGGACAGGGGCTATGGCTACACCTTC.

The chain carries TRBV7-2 and TRBJ1-2, with unresolved D. Looked up from germline, CDR1 is SGHTA and CDR2 is FQGNSA. This CDR3 region has 13 residues. With 0 bases removed from V and 3 bases from J, the gap between germline ends came to 5 bases. The CDR3 here is CASSLAGDYGYTF. Written as DNA, the CDR3 is TGTGCCAGCAGCTTAGCGGGAGACTATGGCTACACCTTC.

As to this clonotype: This likely comes from a read error, as the CDR3 has no conserved phenylalanine or tryptophan at its end. This rearrangement joins TRBV3-1 to TRBJ2-1; TRBD2 matches at 16 bases. The CDR3 sequence is 20 residues long. Germline V gene lookup returns CDR1 LGHDT and CDR2 YNNKEL (reference sequence). V lost 2 bases, J lost 0 bases, and 7 bases stayed unmatched. The CDR3 DNA sequence: TGTGCCAGCAGCCAATCTGGGACTAGCGGGAGGGATAGCTCCTACAATGAGCAGTTCCTC. Translating it yields CASSQSGTSGRDSSYNEQFL.

This clonotype was counted many times. This rearrangement joins TRBV18 to TRBJ2-1, with a possible D match to TRBD2 (5 bases). CDR1 and CDR2 (germline): KGHSH, LQKENI. Trimming took 0 bases from V and 6 from J, leaving 12 bases between them. There are 15 residues in the CDR3. The CDR3 DNA is TGTGCCAGCTCACCACCTGGACGGACTTTCAATGAGCAGTTCTTC. Translation gives CASSPPGRTFNEQFF.

The chain has TRBV28 and TRBJ2-7; no clear D gene. Germline CDR1 and CDR2: MDHEN and SYDVKM. This CDR3 has 11 amino acids. Trimming took 6 bases from V and 3 from J, leaving 6 bases between them. CDR3 nucleotides: TGTGCCAGCAGACTTTACTACGAGCAGTACTTC. Protein: CASRLYYEQYF.

The chain has TRBV12-5 and TRBJ2-5; D not resolved. This CDR3 has 12 amino acids. The germline gives CDR1 LGHNT, CDR2 FRNRAP. The V gene lost 7 bases and the J gene lost 2 bases, with 8 bases spanning the gap. Here the CDR3 reads CASAAEQETQYF. DNA for the CDR3: TGTGCTAGTGCTGCCGAGCAAGAGACCCAGTACTTC.

This clonotype was seen repeatedly, ten times or more. The genes are TRBV20-1 and TRBJ2-1; 8 nucleotides align to TRBD2. Trimming removed 0 bases from V and 4 bases from J; junction bases left unmatched: 11. Germline loops: CDR1 DFQATT, CDR2 SNEGSKA (reference sequence). The CDR3 is 17 residues long. The DNA of the CDR3 is TGCAGTGCTAGAGATCTAAGAATAGCGGGAAATTACAATGAGCAGTTCTTC. The encoded protein is CSARDLRIAGNYNEQFF.

V is TRBV19 and J is TRBJ2-7; no definite D call. CDR1 and CDR2 (germline): LNHDA, SQIVND (reference sequence). The CDR3 sequence is 15 residues long. Trimming removed 6 bases at V and 6 bases at J, with 21 bases between. The CDR3 here is CASSQSAGSPREQYF. CDR3 nucleotide sequence: TGTGCCAGTAGCCAGAGTGCCGGGTCCCCCCGCGAGCAGTACTTC.

Ten or more counts support this clonotype. V gene TRBV11-1 combines with J gene TRBJ2-7; no clear D. The length of the CDR3 is 12 residues. Deletions cut 4 bases from V and 0 bases from J, with 4 bases between. The V gene's germline CDR1 is SGHAT and CDR2 FQDESV (reference sequence). The CDR3 here is CASSSSSYEQYF. The CDR3 region has the DNA TGTGCCAGCAGCTCGAGCTCCTACGAGCAGTACTTC.

The CDR3 region is CATSGIYRLAGGLDTQYF. CDR3 nucleotides: TGTGCCACCAGCGGCATATACCGACTAGCGGGAGGATTAGATACGCAGTATTTT. The V call is TRBV15, the J call TRBJ2-3; 13 bases align to TRBD2. Germline loops: CDR1 LNHNV, CDR2 YYDKDF (reference sequence). The CDR3 is made up of 18 amino acids. With V trimmed by 5 bases and J by 5 bases, 13 bases remained unmatched.